This passage covers 29 T cell receptor beta chains from one sample sequenced in a study of blood T cell repertoires in COVID-19. Clones were read by immunoSEQ multiplex PCR, and TCRdb kept only the in-frame ones, dropping some. The table lists around 110,000 clones, 84% of them singletons, with nearly 4% in the top ten. Sequences were obtained from PBMCs or T cells enriched from blood (not recorded which). These receptors all stem from a young woman who had recovered from COVID-19.

V is TRBV19 and J is TRBJ1-2; D uncertain. Deletions cut 9 bases from V and 8 bases from J, with 19 bases between. The CDR3 is made up of 13 amino acids. CDR1 and CDR2 (germline): LNHDA, SQIVND (reference sequence). The CDR3 DNA follows: TGTGCCAGCCGGAGAGGACTTGGAAGAGGCTACACCTTC. Its protein is CASRRGLGRGYTF.

The rearrangement joins TRBV27 to TRBJ2-4; 8 bases align to TRBD2. Trimming removed 8 bases from V and 9 bases from J; junction bases left unmatched: 9. The CDR3 totals 13 residues. Germline CDR1 MNHEY, CDR2 SMNVEV (reference sequence). CDR3 residues: CASRAGGGGIQYF. CDR3 bases: TGTGCCAGCCGCGCCGGGGGGGGAGGCATTCAGTACTTC.

V usage is TRBV24-1 and J usage is TRBJ2-2, with 7 bases fitting TRBD2. From germline, CDR1 is KGHDR and CDR2 SFDVKD. The V and J ends lost 6 bases and 4 bases, in that order; junction bases with no gene match: 7. CDR3 size: 15 residues. The CDR3 coding sequence is TGTGCCACCAGTCCGTGGGAGGGAAGCACCGGGGAGCTGTTTTTT. Its protein product is CATSPWEGSTGELFF.

This chain uses TRBV11-2 with TRBJ2-4; possibly TRBD2 for D (5 bases). Trimming removed 6 bases at V and 1 base at J, with 16 bases between. This CDR3 comprises 16 residues. Germline-derived CDR1 and CDR2 are SGHAT and FQNNGV. This CDR3 reads CASRAPGGGAKNIQYF. CDR3 sequence (DNA): TGTGCCAGCAGGGCTCCAGGCGGCGGGGCCAAAAACATTCAGTACTTC.

A few counts support this clone. The chain carries TRBV19 and TRBJ1-3; TRBD1 matches at 9 bases. V was clipped by 4 bases and J by 4 bases; unmatched bases: 8. The germline gives CDR1 LNHDA, CDR2 SQIVND (reference sequence). The CDR3 contains 16 residues. CDR3 region: CASSTAGQGGGNTIYF. The CDR3 DNA follows: TGTGCCAGTAGTACCGCGGGACAGGGTGGCGGAAACACCATATATTTT.

The V call is TRBV28, the J call TRBJ2-7; 9 nucleotides align to TRBD1. V trimming: 4 bases; J trimming: 3 bases; junction bases outside the gene matches: 4. This CDR3 has 14 amino acids. Germline V CDR1 and CDR2: MDHEN, SYDVKM. CDR3 DNA sequence: TGTGCCAGCAGTTCGACAGGGGGATACTACGAGCAGTACTTC. Amino acid sequence: CASSSTGGYYEQYF.

The J gene is TRBJ1-4, the V gene TRBV7-9; D is unclear. The CDR3 runs 14 residues. Per the germline V gene, CDR1 is SEHNR and CDR2 is FQNEAQ (reference sequence). V lost 1 base to trimming and J lost 8 bases, with 11 bases between them. Here the CDR3 reads CASSLGPHSEKLFF. CDR3 in DNA: TGTGCCAGCAGCTTAGGGCCTCATTCGGAAAAACTGTTTTTT.

CDR3 sequence reads: CASSLRTANTEAFF. The CDR3 DNA reads TGCGCCAGCAGCTTGCGGACAGCGAACACTGAAGCTTTCTTT. The rearrangement joins TRBV5-1 to TRBJ1-1; maybe TRBD1 (6 bases). Trimming took off 1 base at V and 1 base at J, with 8 bases between the two ends. CDR1 and CDR2 (germline): SGHRS, YFSETQ. There are 14 residues in the CDR3.

The chain links TRBV3-1 (or the pseudogene TRBV3-2) to TRBJ2-3, with 11 bases identical to TRBD1. The CDR3 is 16 amino acids. From germline, CDR1 is LGHDT and CDR2 YNNKEL (reference sequence). V was clipped by 3 bases and J by 3 bases; unmatched bases: 5. The CDR3 protein is CASSQPGQGETDTQYF. CDR3 bases: TGTGCCAGCAGCCAGCCGGGACAGGGGGAGACAGATACGCAGTATTTT.

V usage is TRBV3-1 (or the pseudogene TRBV3-2) and J usage is TRBJ1-2; 7 nucleotides agree with TRBD1. J gave up 3 bases and V 8 bases, and 15 bases lay outside the gene matches. Per germline, CDR1 LGHDT and CDR2 YNNKEL (reference sequence). This CDR3 is 16 amino acids long. CDR3 nucleotides: TGTGCCAGCGAGGGGGCTAAGGGACTCGGAGACTATGGCTACACCTTC. Protein product: CASEGAKGLGDYGYTF.

This chain uses TRBV27 with TRBJ2-7; 8 bases match TRBD1. CDR1 MNHEY and CDR2 SMNVEV come from the germline V gene (reference sequence). J was trimmed by 2 bases and V by 4 bases; bases with no gene match: 4. The CDR3 sequence is 14 residues long. The CDR3 loop is CASSSTGGTYEQYF. The CDR3, as DNA: TGTGCCAGCAGTTCTACAGGGGGGACCTACGAGCAGTACTTC.

The chain uses TRBV7-9 and TRBJ2-4; the D is unclear. Trimming stripped 5 bases from V and 2 bases from J, with 7 bases between. In germline, CDR1 is SEHNR, CDR2 FQNEAQ (reference sequence). The CDR3 totals 13 residues. CDR3 protein: CASSPLSKNIQYF. CDR3 nucleotide sequence: TGTGCCAGCAGCCCACTTTCCAAAAACATTCAGTACTTC. The full variable domain, completed using reference TRBV7-9 and TRBJ2-4, is DTGVSQNPRHKITKRGQNVTFRCDPISEHNRLYWYRQTLGQGPEFLTYFQNEAQLEKSRLLSDRFSAERPKGSFSTLEIQRTEQGDSAMYLCASSPLSKNIQYFGAGTRLSVL.

This clone was detected once. The chain is built from TRBV7-9 and TRBJ2-3; 7 nucleotides agree with TRBD2. The ends lost 1 base at V and 2 bases at J; junction bases unmatched: 9. The CDR3 extends over 17 amino acids. The germline gives CDR1 SEHNR, CDR2 FQNEAQ (reference sequence). CDR3 sequence: CASSLGQAGSATDTQYF. CDR3 bases: TGTGCCAGCAGCTTAGGTCAAGCGGGATCGGCCACAGATACGCAGTATTTT.

The CDR3 DNA sequence: TGTGCCACATTGGGGACACCACTGAACACTGAAGCTTTCTTT. It encodes CATLGTPLNTEAFF. The rearrangement uses TRBV10-3 and TRBJ1-1, with D tentatively TRBD1 (6 bases). CDR3 length equals 14 residues. V shed 10 bases and J shed 0 bases, with 15 bases lying between them. The germline V gene encodes CDR1 ENHRY and CDR2 SYGVKD.

The gene calls are TRBV10-2 and TRBJ2-1, with 9 bases that match TRBD2. The germline gives CDR1 WSHSY, CDR2 SAAADI. CDR3 size: 17 residues. Trimming cost V 3 bases and J 2 bases; bases outside gene matches: 8. For the CDR3, the DNA is TGCGCCAGCAGTGACGACCTAGCGGGACAAACCTACAATGAGCAGTTCTTC. Protein product: CASSDDLAGQTYNEQFF.

The chain has TRBV19 and TRBJ2-7; a possible D gene is TRBD1 (7 bases). Trimming cost V 5 bases and J 0 bases, with 17 bases left between them. Germline V gives CDR1 LNHDA, CDR2 SQIVND (reference sequence). CDR3 length equals 16 residues. This CDR3 reads CASSPLRGAGSYEQYF. CDR3 in DNA: TGTGCCAGTAGTCCGCTCAGGGGGGCAGGCTCCTACGAGCAGTACTTC.

The V call is TRBV9, the J call TRBJ1-5; maybe TRBD1 (5 bases). Germline CDR1 reads SGDLS; CDR2 reads YYNGEE. Trimming cost V 0 bases and J 7 bases, with 14 bases left between them. The CDR3 spans 15 residues. For the CDR3, the DNA is TGTGCCAGCAGCGTAGCAGCCGGGGGTGAGCAGCCCCAGCATTTT. Translation: CASSVAAGGEQPQHF.

The rearrangement uses TRBV28 and TRBJ1-6, with a possible D match to TRBD1 (6 bases). Germline CDR1 and CDR2: MDHEN and SYDVKM. The CDR3 has 13 residues. Between the trimmed V and J ends, which lost 8 bases and 4 bases, there was a span of 9 bases. The CDR3 here is CASEGGYNSPLHF. The CDR3 bases are TGTGCCAGCGAGGGGGGGTATAATTCACCCCTCCACTTT. Filled out from reference TRBV28 and TRBJ1-6, the complete variable domain reads DVKVTQSSRYLVKRTGEKVFLECVQDMDHENMFWYRQDPGLGLRLIYFSYDVKMKEKGDIPEGYSVSREKKERFSLILESASTNQTSMYLCASEGGYNSPLHFGNGTRLTVT.

The sample holds one count of this clone. The chain couples TRBV30 to TRBJ2-7, with 7 bases lining up with TRBD2. This CDR3 region has 14 residues. The germline V gene has CDR1 GTSNPN and CDR2 SVGIG (reference sequence). The V and J ends lost 4 bases and 6 bases, in that order; junction bases with no gene match: 12. CDR3: CAWTPGPREGEQYF. DNA for the CDR3: TGTGCCTGGACGCCGGGCCCGAGGGAGGGCGAGCAGTACTTC.

The CDR3 nucleotides read TGTGCCAGTAGTACCAGGGGAAGGGGCATTCAGTACTTC. This translates into CASSTRGRGIQYF. The rearrangement links TRBV19 to TRBJ2-4, with D possibly being TRBD1 (6 bases). This CDR3 spans 13 amino acids. Germline V lookup: CDR1 LNHDA, CDR2 SQIVND (reference sequence). V was shortened by 4 bases and J by 9 bases, with 13 bases between the two germline ends. Combining the CDR3 with reference TRBV19 and TRBJ2-4 gives the whole variable domain DGGITQSPKYLFRKEGQNVTLSCEQNLNHDAMYWYRQDPGQGLRLIYYSQIVNDFQKGDIAEGYSVSREKKESFPLTVTSAQKNPTAFYLCASSTRGRGIQYFGAGTRLSVL.

V is TRBV7-2 and J is TRBJ2-7; 7 bases are shared with TRBD1. V lost 2 bases to trimming and J lost 0 bases; unmatched junction nucleotides: 7. This CDR3 has 16 residues. Germline V gene sequence: CDR1 SGHTA, CDR2 FQGNSA. CDR3 coding DNA: TGTGCCAGCAGCTTACGGACAGGCTTGAGCTCCTACGAGCAGTACTTC. This sequence encodes CASSLRTGLSSYEQYF.

This chain joins TRBV15 and TRBJ2-3; 8 bases line up with TRBD2. The germline V gene has CDR1 LNHNV and CDR2 YYDKDF (reference sequence). V was clipped by 0 bases and J by 5 bases; unmatched bases: 10. This CDR3 comprises 17 residues. CDR3 sequence: CATSRDGAGVRGDTQYF. CDR3 sequence (DNA): TGTGCCACCAGCAGAGACGGAGCGGGAGTCCGGGGAGATACGCAGTATTTT. The complete variable domain, with remaining parts taken from reference TRBV15 and TRBJ2-3, reads DAMVIQNPRYQVTQFGKPVTLSCSQTLNHNVMYWYQQKSSQAPKLLFHYYDKDFNNEADTPDNFQSRRPNTSFCFLDIRSPGLGDTAMYLCATSRDGAGVRGDTQYFGPGTRLTVL.

This clone was detected once. CDR3 protein: CAISVLGGNSPLHF. The CDR3 DNA reads TGTGCCATCAGTGTTCTAGGGGGCAATTCACCCCTCCACTTT. The chain is built from TRBV10-3 and TRBJ1-6; 7 bases agree with TRBD1. CDR1 ENHRY and CDR2 SYGVKD come from the germline V gene. Trimming took 4 bases from V and 7 from J; bases not matched to a gene: 4. The CDR3 contains 14 residues.

V and J are TRBV19 and TRBJ1-2; D is possibly TRBD1 (6 bases). CDR3 size: 15 residues. The ends were cut back, 3 bases at V and 5 bases at J, with 16 bases in the middle. Germline CDR1 reads LNHDA; CDR2 reads SQIVND (reference sequence). CDR3 region: CASSITGTPDYGYTF. CDR3 in DNA: TGTGCCAGTAGTATCACAGGGACACCAGATTATGGCTACACCTTC.

The chain recombines TRBV9 with TRBJ2-1; D uncertain. V was shortened by 3 bases and J by 3 bases, with 10 bases between the two germline ends. Germline V gene sequence: CDR1 SGDLS, CDR2 YYNGEE. The CDR3 extends over 14 amino acids. The CDR3 DNA is TGTGCCAGCAGCGCCGGCCAGGACTACAATGAGCAGTTCTTC. Translating it yields CASSAGQDYNEQFF.

This rearrangement joins TRBV19 to TRBJ1-1; D not certain. V was cut by 7 bases and J by 1 base, with 13 bases left in between. The CDR3 is 14 amino acids. Germline values: CDR1 LNHDA, CDR2 SQIVND (reference sequence). CDR3 region: CASTPGGWNTEAFF. The CDR3 DNA follows: TGTGCCAGTACTCCGGGAGGGTGGAACACTGAAGCTTTCTTT.

In this sample, this clone turned up a few times. The CDR3 here is CASARGAGYGYTF. CDR3 bases: TGTGCCAGCGCCAGGGGGGCGGGCTATGGCTACACCTTC. V is TRBV12-3 or TRBV12-4 and J is TRBJ1-2; 7 positions match TRBD1. V lost 8 bases and J lost 4; bases outside the gene matches: 7. The CDR3 extends over 13 amino acids.

This clone was seen a few times. The CDR3 protein is CAFRERRLYTEAFF. In nucleotides, the CDR3 is TGTGCCTTCCGAGAAAGGAGACTCTACACTGAAGCTTTCTTT. J is TRBJ1-1 and V is TRBV30; D is uncertain. The V gene lost 7 bases and the J gene lost 3 bases, with 18 bases spanning the gap. The germline CDR1 and CDR2 sequences are GTSNPN and SVGIG (reference sequence). The CDR3 covers 14 residues.

This chain connects TRBV4-1 to TRBJ2-1; D might be TRBD2 (7 bases). The germline V gene encodes CDR1 MGHRA and CDR2 YSYEKL. The CDR3 totals 19 residues. Trimming left V 1 base short and J 7 bases short, with 26 bases between. The CDR3: CASSQVREAFAGAGNEQFF. CDR3 DNA sequence: TGCGCCAGCAGCCAAGTCCGGGAAGCTTTTGCGGGGGCGGGGAATGAGCAGTTCTTC.